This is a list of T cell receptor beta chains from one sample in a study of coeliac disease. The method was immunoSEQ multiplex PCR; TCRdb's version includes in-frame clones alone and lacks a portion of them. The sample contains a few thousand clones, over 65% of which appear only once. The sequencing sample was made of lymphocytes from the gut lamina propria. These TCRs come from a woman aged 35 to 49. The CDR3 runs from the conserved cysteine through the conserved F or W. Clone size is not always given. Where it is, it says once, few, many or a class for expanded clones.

CDR3aa: CASSLSSGYQETQYF
abundance: few
j_gene: TRBJ2-5
v_gene: TRBV4-1

CDR3aa: CASATGPNVLTF
abundance: few
j_gene: TRBJ2-6
v_gene: TRBV25-1

CDR3aa: CASGLTPDWGAKGAGGSYEQYF
abundance: NA
j_gene: TRBJ2-7
v_gene: TRBV12-5

CDR3aa: CASSPQDRGLHEQYF
abundance: NA
j_gene: TRBJ2-7
v_gene: TRBV18

CDR3aa: CASRGGWPGNEQFF
abundance: NA
j_gene: TRBJ2-1
v_gene: TRBV27

CDR3aa: CASSSLSGSSYNEQFF
abundance: NA
j_gene: TRBJ2-1
v_gene: TRBV13

CDR3aa: CASSYSHSGTGLDIQYF
abundance: once
j_gene: TRBJ2-4
v_gene: TRBV6-7

CDR3aa: CASSLLAGGPGEQYF
abundance: NA
j_gene: TRBJ2-7
v_gene: TRBV7-2

CDR3aa: CASSPLGLAGGETQYF
abundance: NA
j_gene: TRBJ2-5
v_gene: TRBV14

CDR3aa: CASRTGITYEQYF
abundance: NA
j_gene: TRBJ2-7
v_gene: TRBV6-6

CDR3aa: CASSLWATGFGNQPQHF
abundance: NA
j_gene: TRBJ1-5
v_gene: TRBV28

CDR3aa: CASSDPTSGSYEQYF
abundance: few
j_gene: TRBJ2-7
v_gene: TRBV2

CDR3aa: CASSLRGTTARNNEQFF
abundance: NA
j_gene: TRBJ2-1
v_gene: TRBV27

CDR3aa: CASSLWDSSNQPQHF
abundance: NA
j_gene: TRBJ1-5
v_gene: TRBV2

CDR3aa: CASSQLLPLRTDTQYF
abundance: few
j_gene: TRBJ2-3
v_gene: TRBV16

CDR3aa: CASSLGPGTGELFF
abundance: NA
j_gene: TRBJ2-2
v_gene: TRBV5-4

CDR3aa: CASRPYLNTEAFF
abundance: NA
j_gene: TRBJ1-1
v_gene: TRBV19

CDR3aa: CASSTRQGPNEKLFF
abundance: few
j_gene: TRBJ1-4
v_gene: TRBV19

CDR3aa: CASSSGPGRGQETQYF
abundance: NA
j_gene: TRBJ2-5
v_gene: TRBV7-2

CDR3aa: CSAQTGTGLVFSLPYNYGYTF
abundance: once
j_gene: TRBJ1-2
v_gene: TRBV29-1

CDR3aa: CASLEGGAQDTQYF
abundance: NA
j_gene: TRBJ2-3
v_gene: TRBV7-2

CDR3aa: CASSPETGALNQPQHF
abundance: few
j_gene: TRBJ1-5
v_gene: TRBV18

CDR3aa: CASSSGGGRAFF
abundance: NA
j_gene: TRBJ1-1
v_gene: TRBV11-2

CDR3aa: CASSATSGRISTDTQYF
abundance: NA
j_gene: TRBJ2-3
v_gene: TRBV28

CDR3aa: CASSVAADGQGREQYF
abundance: NA
j_gene: TRBJ2-7
v_gene: TRBV9

CDR3aa: CASGGLAGTYEQYF
abundance: NA
j_gene: TRBJ2-7
v_gene: TRBV28

CDR3aa: CASRRYQETQYF
abundance: NA
j_gene: TRBJ2-5
v_gene: TRBV28

CDR3aa: CASSLGLAAYEQYF
abundance: NA
j_gene: TRBJ2-7
v_gene: TRBV7-2

CDR3aa: CASSKRSIYSLPIYGYTF
abundance: NA
j_gene: TRBJ1-2
v_gene: TRBV5-6

CDR3aa: CASSIGVETQYF
abundance: NA
j_gene: TRBJ2-5
v_gene: TRBV5-4

CDR3aa: CASSSRGREGGKTQYF
abundance: few
j_gene: TRBJ2-5
v_gene: TRBV6-6

CDR3aa: CATWDRGNNEQFF
abundance: NA
j_gene: TRBJ2-1
v_gene: TRBV10-2

CDR3aa: CASSGTANYGYTF
abundance: NA
j_gene: TRBJ1-2
v_gene: TRBV2

CDR3aa: CASRQGNSNQPQHF
abundance: NA
j_gene: TRBJ1-5
v_gene: TRBV2

CDR3aa: CASSRLAGDPYEQYF
abundance: NA
j_gene: TRBJ2-7
v_gene: TRBV5-1

CDR3aa: CASSYSISGDYNEQFF
abundance: NA
j_gene: TRBJ2-1
v_gene: TRBV6-5

CDR3aa: CASSRTGLEAFF
abundance: NA
j_gene: TRBJ1-1
v_gene: TRBV2

CDR3aa: CASRTGNYGYTF
abundance: NA
j_gene: TRBJ1-2
v_gene: TRBV27

CDR3aa: CASSLVGIGEKLFF
abundance: NA
j_gene: TRBJ1-4
v_gene: TRBV7-9

CDR3aa: CASSPARWGTGDTEAFF
abundance: NA
j_gene: TRBJ1-1
v_gene: TRBV18

CDR3aa: CSANGRDKYF
abundance: NA
j_gene: TRBJ2-7
v_gene: TRBV20-1

CDR3aa: CASSSGGAAETQYF
abundance: NA
j_gene: TRBJ2-5
v_gene: TRBV19

CDR3aa: CASSSGQGGNVLTF
abundance: once
j_gene: TRBJ2-6
v_gene: TRBV5-1

CDR3aa: CSGGLANTQYF
abundance: NA
j_gene: TRBJ2-3
v_gene: TRBV20-1

CDR3aa: CATRQGSSYNSPLHF
abundance: NA
j_gene: TRBJ1-6
v_gene: TRBV28

CDR3aa: CASSPKGAKSNEQFF
abundance: NA
j_gene: TRBJ2-1
v_gene: TRBV5-4

CDR3aa: CASSEADRSNQPQHF
abundance: NA
j_gene: TRBJ1-5
v_gene: TRBV2

CDR3aa: CASSFAGAGENQYF
abundance: NA
j_gene: TRBJ2-5
v_gene: TRBV7-3

CDR3aa: CASSPGAPRSSGNTIYF
abundance: NA
j_gene: TRBJ1-3
v_gene: TRBV18

CDR3aa: CASSISGQIKYF
abundance: NA
j_gene: TRBJ2-3
v_gene: TRBV19

CDR3aa: CASSLRLGEQFF
abundance: NA
j_gene: TRBJ2-1
v_gene: TRBV5-1

CDR3aa: CSVGYQPNTGELFF
abundance: NA
j_gene: TRBJ2-2
v_gene: TRBV29-1

CDR3aa: CASSQDYLRSDTQYF
abundance: NA
j_gene: TRBJ2-3
v_gene: TRBV4-3

CDR3aa: CASSLRSEFSYEQYF
abundance: once
j_gene: TRBJ2-7
v_gene: TRBV7-2

CDR3aa: CASRTRDNEQFF
abundance: NA
j_gene: TRBJ2-1
v_gene: TRBV6-1